This paragraph reports one TCR beta chain. This clonotype was found a few times. What this receptor recognizes is not known. The input lacks base qualities; no much larger clone sits a single base away. The data stem from a study of T cells in Graves' hyperthyroidism and ophthalmopathy (dated by TCRdb to between 2017 and 2020). Describing the broader study: Peripheral blood samples were taken at the time of initial diagnosis, prior to any treatment. To identify distinguishing TCR V-J signatures, a discovery cohort of roughly 100 patients was used, comprising 40 to 45 with Graves' ophthalmopathy and some 57 with stable Graves' hyperthyroidism. Prospective prediction of ophthalmopathy was tested in an independent validation cohort of about 19 hyperthyroidism patients and some 17 patients who later progressed to ophthalmopathy. The roughly 100 discovery patients were divided at random into training and test sets in a 7:3 ratio. In more than five Graves' hyperthyroidism patients, the study also compared T-cell repertoires from thyroid tissue with T-cell repertoires from blood. After sampling, hyperthyroidism patients received methimazole starting at 30 mg daily, and ophthalmopathy patients received high-dose intravenous methylprednisolone. According to the paper, TCR Vbeta CDR3 sequencing was carried out on around 140 peripheral blood samples, which came from over 40 ophthalmopathy, 70 to 80 hyperthyroidism and about 17 progressor patients. Study-wide conclusions, independent of this receptor: In cross-validation, a model built on a 13 V-J signature told ophthalmopathy apart from stable hyperthyroidism with 85% to 90% sensitivity and roughly 83% specificity, and in testing the same model reached 80%/75%. In validation, progression to ophthalmopathy was predicted by the model with nearly 71% sensitivity and 72% to 85% specificity, a median of roughly six months before onset. Most expanded thyroid clonotypes (frequency above 0.001) were also detected in blood, suggesting blood repertoires may reflect thyroid immune responses. No statistical method was used to set the sample size in advance, and investigators knew the group allocation.

Between the V and J ends, shortened by 5 bases and 7 bases respectively, the junction contains 15 bases. The cysteine opens and the phenylalanine closes a CDR3 of 14 amino acids. The read is trimmed to its CDR3 DNA, 42 bases read in frame from base 1. The TCR beta CDR3 regions were amplified from the RNA transcripts. The first round of RT-PCR for the TCR CDR3 was performed with the HTBI primer set and the Qiagen OneStep RT-PCR kit. A second multiplex PCR round built the libraries, followed by size selection and purification. The libraries were sequenced on an Illumina HiSeq2000 using paired-end 100 bp reads. Per the source publication's procedure: SOAPnuke was used to process the raw data, throwing out any read that contained adapters or uncalled bases, had a mean Phred below 15, or lacked an exact constant-primer or identifier match. COPE v1.2.5 was used to merge the high-quality paired reads, and each unique nucleotide sequence was defined as a clonotype. Clonotypes were aligned to IMGT TRBV, TRBD and TRBJ reference segments using MiTCR v1.1. Analysis was restricted to V-J combinations with a frequency above 0.0001, which covered just over 98% of repertoires. A TCS score was defined as the ratio between F50 (clonal expansion) and ExV (chaos), using BLOSUM62-based TCRdist between CDR3 peptides within each V-J. Welch's t-statistics and random forest reduced around 550 V-J features to fewer than 15, which were used in a naive Bayes classifier (R e1071). The public sequencing data were trimmed at Q25 with fastp and processed into clonotypes with MiXCR by TCRdb, which kept only in-frame beta chains. Each CDR3 protein appears once, grouped with its most common genes and DNA. The V and J calls come from TCRdb's annotation, not from the publication. Counted in this sample were around 600,000 distinct CDR3 sequences; about a sixth of them appeared once. Around 3.3% of the sample is in the top ten clones.

In the ophthalmopathy patients, disease was moderately to severely active, with a Clinical Activity Score of 3 or more, a NOSPECS grade of 4 or more, and a duration of less than 3 months. Any patient with an uncontrolled infection, another autoimmune disease, pregnancy or lactation was excluded. Diagnoses were based on clinical symptoms, serum thyroxine and TRAb, thyroid ultrasound and orbital computed tomography. PBMCs were isolated from 10 ml of fresh peripheral blood by Ficoll-Paque density gradient centrifugation. Total RNA was extracted using Trizol reagent, and RNA quality was assessed on an Agilent 2100 Bioanalyzer.

This TCR was sampled from a middle-aged woman with Graves' ophthalmopathy. The rearranged segments are TRBV12-3 or TRBV12-4 and TRBJ2-1; possibly the D gene is TRBD1, per 6 matching bases. The sequencing input was blood. The CDR3 region has the sequence CASSPYRVVNEQFF. Read as DNA, the sequence is TGTGCCAGCAGTCCTTACAGGGTGGTGAATGAGCAGTTCTTC.